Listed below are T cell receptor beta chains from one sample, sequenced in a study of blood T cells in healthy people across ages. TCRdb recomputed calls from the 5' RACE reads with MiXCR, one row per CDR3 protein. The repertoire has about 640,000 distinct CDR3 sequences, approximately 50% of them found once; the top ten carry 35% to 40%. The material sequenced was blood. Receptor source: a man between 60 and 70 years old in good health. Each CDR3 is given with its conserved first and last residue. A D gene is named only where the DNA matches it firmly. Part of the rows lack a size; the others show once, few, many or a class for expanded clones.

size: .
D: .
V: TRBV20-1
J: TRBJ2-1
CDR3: CSASGDRDNEQFF
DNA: TGCAGTGCTAGCGGGGACCGCGACAATGAGCAGTTCTTC

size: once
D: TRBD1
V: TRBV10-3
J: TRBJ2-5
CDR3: CAISRTPTGLETQYF
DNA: TGTGCCATCAGCCGCACCCCGACAGGGCTGGAGACCCAGTACTTC

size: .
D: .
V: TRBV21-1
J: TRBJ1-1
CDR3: CASSTRVGAEAFF
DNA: TGTGCCAGCAGCACCAGGGTCGGCGCTGAAGCTTTCTTT

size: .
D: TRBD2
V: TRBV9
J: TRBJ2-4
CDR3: CASSVGGGVRLAKNIQYF
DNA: TGTGCCAGCAGCGTAGGGGGAGGGGTTCGGCTAGCCAAAAACATTCAGTACTTC

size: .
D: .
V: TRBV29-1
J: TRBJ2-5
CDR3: CSVRGQEETQYF
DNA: TGCAGCGTTCGTGGCCAAGAAGAGACCCAGTACTTC

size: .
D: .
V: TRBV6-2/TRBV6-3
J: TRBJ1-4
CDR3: CASRGGIREKLFF
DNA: TGTGCCAGCAGAGGAGGGATTCGGGAAAAACTGTTTTTT

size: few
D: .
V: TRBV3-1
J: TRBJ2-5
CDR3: CASSHGDRGQETQYF
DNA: TGTGCCAGCAGCCACGGCGATAGGGGTCAAGAGACCCAGTACTTC

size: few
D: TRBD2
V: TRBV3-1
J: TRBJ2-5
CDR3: CASSPLGLAGRETQYF
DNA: TGTGCCAGCAGCCCTCTCGGACTAGCGGGGAGAGAGACCCAGTACTTC

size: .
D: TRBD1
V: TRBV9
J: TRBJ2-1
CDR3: CASSVVPGQSYNEQFF
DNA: TGTGCCAGCAGCGTAGTCCCGGGACAGAGCTACAATGAGCAGTTCTTC

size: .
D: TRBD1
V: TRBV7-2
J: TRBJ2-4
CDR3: CASRTGTGENIQYF
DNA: TGTGCCAGCAGGACCGGGACAGGTGAAAACATTCAGTACTTC

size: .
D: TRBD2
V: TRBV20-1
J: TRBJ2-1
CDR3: CSAREASGGVYNEQFF
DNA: TGCAGTGCTAGAGAAGCTAGCGGGGGGGTCTACAATGAGCAGTTCTTC

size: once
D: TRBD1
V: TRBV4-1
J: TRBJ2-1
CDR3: CASSLQGDSYNEQFF
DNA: TGCGCCAGCAGCCTACAGGGGGACTCCTACAATGAGCAGTTCTTC

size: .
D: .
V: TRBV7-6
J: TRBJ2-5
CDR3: CASSFPGRGTQYF
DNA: TGTGCCAGCAGCTTCCCAGGCAGGGGGACCCAGTACTTC

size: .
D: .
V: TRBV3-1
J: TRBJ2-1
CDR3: CASSLKRLNNEQFF
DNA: TGTGCCAGCAGCCTCAAAAGACTTAACAATGAGCAGTTCTTC

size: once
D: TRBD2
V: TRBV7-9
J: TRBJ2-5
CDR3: CASSLGALSGGLQETQYF
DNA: TGTGCCAGCAGCTTAGGAGCTCTAAGCGGGGGCTTACAAGAGACCCAGTACTTC

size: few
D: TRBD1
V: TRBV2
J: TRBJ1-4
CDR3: CASERDRDNEKLFF
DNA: TGTGCCAGCGAGAGGGACAGGGATAATGAAAAACTGTTTTTT

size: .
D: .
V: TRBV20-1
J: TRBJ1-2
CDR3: CSAQQRGYTF
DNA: TGCAGTGCTCAACAGCGTGGCTACACCTTC

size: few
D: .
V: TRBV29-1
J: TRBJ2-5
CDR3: CSVAPPTDQETQYF
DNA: TGCAGCGTTGCCCCTCCGACAGACCAAGAGACCCAGTACTTC

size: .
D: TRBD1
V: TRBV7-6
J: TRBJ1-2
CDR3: CASSPDQTGGYGYTF
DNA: TGTGCCAGCAGCCCCGACCAGACAGGGGGGTATGGCTACACCTTC

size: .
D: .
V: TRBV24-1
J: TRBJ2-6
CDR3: CATEPGGNGANVLTF
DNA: TGTGCCACCGAACCTGGGGGTAACGGGGCCAACGTCCTGACTTTC

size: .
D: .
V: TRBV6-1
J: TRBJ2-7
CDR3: CASSEGGGALPYIQYF
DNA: TGTGCCAGCAGTGAAGGTGGAGGGGCCCTACCCTATATTCAGTACTTC

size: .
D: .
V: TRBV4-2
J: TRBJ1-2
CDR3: CASSQDRTNYGYTF
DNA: TGTGCCAGCAGCCAAGATCGAACTAACTATGGCTACACCTTC

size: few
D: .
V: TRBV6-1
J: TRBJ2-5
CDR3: CASSVWGETQYF
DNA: TGTGCCAGCAGTGTGTGGGGGGAGACCCAGTACTTC

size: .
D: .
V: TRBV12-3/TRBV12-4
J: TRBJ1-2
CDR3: CASSPRWGAGGYTF
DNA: TGTGCCAGCAGTCCCCGGTGGGGGGCGGGTGGCTACACCTTC

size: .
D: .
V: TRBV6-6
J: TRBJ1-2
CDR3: CASSSSTIPYGYTF
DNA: TGTGCCAGCAGTTCCTCGACAATTCCCTATGGCTACACCTTC

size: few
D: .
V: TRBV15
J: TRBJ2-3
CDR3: CATSREGVLTQYF
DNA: TGTGCCACCAGCAGAGAGGGGGTTCTGACGCAGTATTTT

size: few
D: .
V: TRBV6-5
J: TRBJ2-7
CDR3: CASSYLAGPYEQYF
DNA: TGTGCCAGCAGTTACCTCGCAGGGCCCTACGAGCAGTACTTC